This TCR beta chain was documented in a study of identical twins. Overall study results and limits: Abundant beta clonotypes from cord blood bore fewer insertions; memory repertoires lacked this pattern.

Template switching introduced a universal primer site, and the cDNA bore unique molecular identifiers. Via MiXCR, TCRdb re-called the 5' RACE reads, giving one row per CDR3 protein. The profile covers about 240,000 distinct CDR3 sequences, with 6.5% to 9% appearing a single time and about 5.6% taken by the ten largest. This clonotype was seen a handful of times. Its antigen is unknown. The CDR3 has 16 amino acids. In germline, CDR1 is MDHEN, CDR2 SYDVKM. The V segment lost 7 bases and the J segment 3 bases; nucleotides outside the gene matches: 12. This sample was shared with a second study, whose subject was yellow fever vaccine responses in identical twins.

V gene TRBV28 combines with J gene TRBJ2-3; TRBD2 matches 8 bases. The TCR originated in a woman between 18 and 29 years old in good health. The sequenced sample consisted of CD8+ T cells sorted from blood. The CDR3 region is CASTVSGLAGTDTQYF. The DNA for the CDR3 is TGTGCCAGCACCGTGTCCGGACTAGCCGGGACAGATACGCAGTATTTT.